This T cell receptor beta chain was profiled in a study of blood T cells in healthy people across ages. Sample-barcoded 5' priming and a J-beta primer mix drove a second PCR of about 7 to 11 cycles. TCRdb used MiXCR to reprocess the 5' RACE reads, holding one entry per CDR3 protein. The sample yields about 1.4 million distinct CDR3 sequences, almost 60% seen once. All donors came from Russia, were Caucasian and healthy, and spanned ages about 6 to 100. Extraction yielded at least 5.5 micrograms of total RNA per sample. Trimming removed 6 bases from V and 4 bases from J, with 17 bases in between. Per the germline V gene, CDR1 is DFQATT and CDR2 is SNEGSKA (reference sequence). This CDR3 is 14 amino acids long.

This sequence joins TRBV20-1 and TRBJ2-3; D call uncertain. This receptor was taken from a man between 18 and 29 years old in good health. The source material was blood. In DNA, the CDR3 is TGCAGTGCCCCGGACCGGGTTTTCCCAGATACGCAGTATTTT. It codes for CSAPDRVFPDTQYF.